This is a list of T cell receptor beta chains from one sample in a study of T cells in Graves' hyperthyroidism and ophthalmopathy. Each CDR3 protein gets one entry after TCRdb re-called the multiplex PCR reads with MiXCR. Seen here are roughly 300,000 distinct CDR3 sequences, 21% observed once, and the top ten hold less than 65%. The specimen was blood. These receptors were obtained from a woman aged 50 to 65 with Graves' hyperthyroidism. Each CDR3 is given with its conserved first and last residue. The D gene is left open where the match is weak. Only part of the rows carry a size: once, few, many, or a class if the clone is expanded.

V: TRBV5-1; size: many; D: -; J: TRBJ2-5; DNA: TGCGCCAGCAGCCCACGGGGGCAGGCTGGGGAGACCCAGTACTTC; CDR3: CASSPRGQAGETQYF
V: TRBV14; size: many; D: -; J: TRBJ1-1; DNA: TGTGCCAGCAGCCGAGCAGGGTCTGAAGCTTTCTTT; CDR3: CASSRAGSEAFF
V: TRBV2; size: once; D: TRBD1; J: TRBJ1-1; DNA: TGTGCCAGCAGTGAACGAGGGCAGGGGGCTGGTGCGTGGGACACTGAAGCTTTCTTT; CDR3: CASSERGQGAGAWDTEAFF
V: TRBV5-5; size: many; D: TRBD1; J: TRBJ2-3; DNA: TGTGCCAGCAGCTTGGACGGGACAGGGACCACAGATACGCAGTATTTT; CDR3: CASSLDGTGTTDTQYF
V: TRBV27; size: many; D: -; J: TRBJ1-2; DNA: TGTGCCAGCAGTTCAGACAGTGGCTACACCTTC; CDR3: CASSSDSGYTF
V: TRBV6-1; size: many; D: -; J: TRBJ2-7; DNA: TGTGCCAGCAGTGATGACAGGAGCTCCTACGAGCAGTACTTC; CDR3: CASSDDRSSYEQYF
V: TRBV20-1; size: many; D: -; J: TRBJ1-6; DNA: TGCAGTGCTAGTGGTTCGGGATCGAGTTCACCCCTCCACTTT; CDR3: CSASGSGSSSPLHF
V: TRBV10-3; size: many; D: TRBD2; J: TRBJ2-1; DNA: TGTGCCATCAGCCTCCTACTAGCGGGGGCTTTTTATGAGCAGTTCTTC; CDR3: CAISLLLAGAFYEQFF
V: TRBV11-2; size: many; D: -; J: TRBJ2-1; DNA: TGTGCCAGCAGGTTAGGAGGGGCCTCCGCTGAGCAGTTCTTC; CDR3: CASRLGGASAEQFF
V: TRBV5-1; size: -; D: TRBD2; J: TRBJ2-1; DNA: TGCGCCAGCAGCTTGGTACTAGCGGGCTGGAGCTCCTACAATGAGCAGTTCTTC; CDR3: CASSLVLAGWSSYNEQFF